This record concerns one T cell receptor (beta chain) sequence. Isolation yielded PBMCs, at least 6.5 million per sample, in every case. These data originate in a study of blood T cells in healthy people across ages. A J-beta primer mix and a sample-barcoded 5' primer were used in a second PCR of about 7 to 12 cycles. A single record per CDR3 protein comes from TCRdb applying MiXCR to the 5' RACE reads. The sample includes around 800,000 distinct CDR3 sequences, 20% to 30% of them seen just once. Another study also made use of these data, one on T cells of mothers and their children. That source notes: A slight, non-significant increase in overlap was found for related mother-child pairs relative to unrelated pairs.

This TCR derives from a boy aged 10-17 years in good health. What was sequenced was blood.

CDR3 nucleotides: TGCGCCAGCAGTGAGTCGGGACTAGCGGCCTCCTACAATGAGCAGTTCTTC. Amino acid sequence: CASSESGLAASYNEQFF. This sequence joins TRBV10-1 and TRBJ2-1; 11 positions agree with TRBD2. J gave up 0 bases and V 0 bases, and 1 base lay outside the gene matches. Germline CDR1 WNHNN, CDR2 SYGVQD (reference sequence). The CDR3 runs to 17 residues.